This T cell receptor (beta chain) was documented in a study of PD-L1 blockade in urothelial cancer. Sequencing was performed with immunoSEQ multiplex PCR; in TCRdb, only in-frame clones are kept and a portion is missing. The sample lists tens of thousands of clones, roughly 80% occurring once. The source material was PBMCs, sampled around atezolizumab (anti-PD-L1) treatment. This sequence originates from a man in his sixties or seventies with urothelial cancer.

In DNA form, the CDR3 reads TGCGCCAGCAGCCAAGGGCAATTGACAACTAATGAAAAACTGTTTTTT. Translation gives CASSQGQLTTNEKLFF. The chain couples TRBV4-1 to TRBJ1-4; D call uncertain. Germline CDR1 is MGHRA and CDR2 is YSYEKL. Trimming removed 1 base from V and 0 bases from J, with 9 bases in between. The CDR3 covers 16 residues.